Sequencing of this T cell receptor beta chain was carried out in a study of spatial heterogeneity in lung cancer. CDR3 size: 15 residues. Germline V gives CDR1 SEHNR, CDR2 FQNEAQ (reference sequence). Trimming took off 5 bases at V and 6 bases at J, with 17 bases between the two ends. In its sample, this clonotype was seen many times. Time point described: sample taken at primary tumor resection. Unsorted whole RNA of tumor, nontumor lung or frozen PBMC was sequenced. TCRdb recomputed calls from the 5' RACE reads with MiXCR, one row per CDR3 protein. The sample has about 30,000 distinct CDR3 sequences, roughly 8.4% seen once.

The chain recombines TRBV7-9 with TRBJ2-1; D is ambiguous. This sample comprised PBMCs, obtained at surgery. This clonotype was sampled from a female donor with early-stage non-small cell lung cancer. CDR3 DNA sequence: TGTGCCAGCAGCCCCCCCCGAAGATTTGGCAATGAGCAGTTCTTC. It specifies CASSPPRRFGNEQFF.